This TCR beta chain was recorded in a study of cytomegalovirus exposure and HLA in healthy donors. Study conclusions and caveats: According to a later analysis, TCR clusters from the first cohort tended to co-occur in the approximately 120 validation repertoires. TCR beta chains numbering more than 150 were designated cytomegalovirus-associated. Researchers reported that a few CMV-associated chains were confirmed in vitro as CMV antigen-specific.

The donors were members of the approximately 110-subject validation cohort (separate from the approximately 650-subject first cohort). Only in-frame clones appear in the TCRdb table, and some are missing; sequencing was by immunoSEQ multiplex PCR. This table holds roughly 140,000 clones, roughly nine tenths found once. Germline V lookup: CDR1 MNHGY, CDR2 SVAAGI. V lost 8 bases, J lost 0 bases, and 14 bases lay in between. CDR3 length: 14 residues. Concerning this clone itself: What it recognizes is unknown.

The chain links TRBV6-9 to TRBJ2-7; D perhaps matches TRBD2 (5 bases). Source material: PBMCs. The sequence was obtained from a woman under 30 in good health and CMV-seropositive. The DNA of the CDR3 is TGTGCCAGCGGCAGACGGGGATACTCCTACGAGCAGTACTTC. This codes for CASGRRGYSYEQYF.